This T cell receptor (beta chain) was obtained from a study of radiotherapy plus CTLA-4 blockade in lung cancer. The method was immunoSEQ multiplex PCR; TCRdb's version includes in-frame clones alone and lacks a portion of them. The sample records about 98,000 clones, approximately 78% being singletons. Trimming took 1 base from V and 8 from J; bases not matched to a gene: 7. The CDR3 totals 16 residues. Germline V gene lookup returns CDR1 GTSNPN and CDR2 SVGIG (reference sequence). V gene TRBV30 combines with J gene TRBJ2-4; 14 bases line up with TRBD2. This material consisted of peripheral blood, taken from a patient treated with radiotherapy plus ipilimumab. This TCR derives from a human donor with non-small cell lung cancer who had a partial response to radiotherapy plus ipilimumab. The CDR3 loop is CAWSADQGLAGDIQYF. The CDR3 bases are TGTGCCTGGAGTGCAGACCAGGGACTAGCGGGGGACATTCAGTACTTC.